One and the same sample provided the 18 T cell receptor beta chains below, sequenced in a study of CD8 T cells in ankylosing spondylitis. Each CDR3 protein is one row after TCRdb ran MiXCR on the 5' RACE reads. The sample includes about 130,000 distinct CDR3 sequences, roughly 15% of them seen just once. Sequencing was done on a sample of blood, either unsorted or a sorted T cell fraction (not recorded which). The receptors derive from a female donor with ankylosing spondylitis or in good health (not recorded which).

The chain recombines TRBV28 with TRBJ2-2; the match to TRBD1 covers 8 bases. With 6 bases clipped from V and 5 bases from J, the junction kept 8 bases outside the gene matches. The germline V gene encodes CDR1 MDHEN and CDR2 SYDVKM. This CDR3 has 15 amino acids. The CDR3 DNA is TGTGCCAGCAGCAGGACAGGGATCGGGACCGGGGAGCTGTTTTTT. As protein: CASSRTGIGTGELFF. Drawing the rest from reference TRBV28 and TRBJ2-2, the complete variable domain is DVKVTQSSRYLVKRTGEKVFLECVQDMDHENMFWYRQDPGLGLRLIYFSYDVKMKEKGDIPEGYSVSREKKERFSLILESASTNQTSMYLCASSRTGIGTGELFFGEGSRLTVL.

The chain links TRBV6-5 to TRBJ1-6; D is undetermined. This CDR3 is built from 16 residues. V was cut by 0 bases and J by 1 base, with 7 bases left in between. The germline gives CDR1 MNHEY, CDR2 SVGAGI. The CDR3 DNA is TGTGCCAGCAGTTACTCCTTAGAGTCCTATAATTCACCCCTCCACTTT. This sequence encodes CASSYSLESYNSPLHF.

Worth noting for this clonotype: An end of the junction does not agree with germline; a read error may underlie this. This chain joins TRBV7-2 and TRBJ2-3; D is unresolved. This CDR3 is built from 12 residues. Germline assignment: CDR1 SGHTA and CDR2 FQGNSA. CDR3 amino acids: CAQAGPADAQYF. For the CDR3, the DNA is TGTGCCCAAGCCGGGCCCGCAGATGCGCAGTATTTT. The full variable domain, its missing parts supplied by reference TRBV7-2 and TRBJ2-3, is GAGVSQSPSNKVTEKGKDVELRCDPISGHTALYWYRQSLGQGLEFLIYFQGNSAPDKSGLPSDRFSAERTGGSVSTLTIQRTQQEDSAVYLCAQAGPADAQYFGPGTRLTVL.

This clonotype was observed a handful of times. V and J are TRBV6-1 and TRBJ1-5; D ambiguous. This CDR3 has 16 residues. Germline loops: CDR1 MNHNS, CDR2 SASEGT. V lost 7 bases and J 6 bases, leaving 22 bases between the germline ends. CDR3 coding DNA: TGTGCCAGCACCCGGCCGAATTCGGGTTCGGTTCAGCCCCAGCATTTT. Its translation: CASTRPNSGSVQPQHF.

This chain links TRBV2 with TRBJ2-7; D gene ambiguous. The V gene's germline CDR1 is SNHLY and CDR2 FYNNEI. Trimming shortened V by 10 bases and J by 6 bases, and 25 bases separated the two germline ends. The CDR3 contains 15 residues. Written as DNA, the CDR3 is TGTGCCAATAGAAAGGAAAGCCCCAGTCCTTCCGAGCAGTACTTC. Amino acids: CANRKESPSPSEQYF.

The V gene is TRBV15, the J gene TRBJ2-7; 8 positions match TRBD1. There are 12 residues in the CDR3. CDR1 and CDR2 from the germline V gene are LNHNV and YYDKDF (reference sequence). V was clipped by 3 bases and J by 6 bases; unmatched bases: 1. The DNA for the CDR3 is TGTGCCACCAGCAGGACAGGGGTCGAGCAGTACTTC. This encodes CATSRTGVEQYF.

This clonotype has just a few counts. This chain links TRBV27 with TRBJ2-7; unclear D gene. CDR1 is MNHEY, CDR2 SMNVEV, per germline (reference sequence). V lost 2 bases, J lost 3 bases, and 17 bases lay in between. There are 16 residues in the CDR3. The CDR3 here is CASSLDPGRLSYEQYF. CDR3 in DNA: TGTGCCAGCAGTTTAGATCCAGGCAGACTTAGCTACGAGCAGTACTTC.

In this sample, this clonotype turned up a few times. One end of the junction fails to match germline, which may point to a read error. The chain joins TRBV7-7 to TRBJ2-3; 10 bases match TRBD2. Per the germline V gene, CDR1 is SSHAT and CDR2 is FNYEAQ (reference sequence). This CDR3 comprises 18 residues. The CDR3 loop reads CASSLGPAGGPGTDTQYF. In DNA form, the CDR3 reads TGTGCTAGCAGCTTAGGGCCAGCGGGGGGGCCCGGCACAGATACGCAGTATTTT.

This clonotype has only a few counts. The chain uses TRBV12-3 or TRBV12-4 and TRBJ2-1, with TRBD1 matching 10 bases. The CDR3 runs to 16 residues. V lost 5 bases to trimming and J lost 6 bases; unmatched junction nucleotides: 10. CDR3 protein: CASSIGTGAGGNEQFF. The CDR3 region has the DNA TGTGCCAGCAGTATCGGGACAGGGGCCGGCGGCAATGAGCAGTTCTTC.

Regarding this clonotype: This may come from a read error, since a much larger clone is one base off. V and J are TRBV29-1 and TRBJ2-4; maybe TRBD1 (5 bases). CDR3 length: 13 residues. CDR1 is SQVTM, CDR2 ANQGSEA, per germline. CDR3 bases: TGCAGTGTATATGCAGGGTATGAAAACATTCAGTACTTC. It encodes CSVYAGYENIQYF.

This chain links TRBV5-1 with TRBJ2-2, with D possibly being TRBD1 (6 bases). Trimming took off 6 bases at V and 3 bases at J, with 15 bases between the two ends. The CDR3 runs to 15 residues. Germline V lookup: CDR1 SGHRS, CDR2 YFSETQ. In nucleotides, the CDR3 is TGCGCCAGCAAACAAGGACAGAAACACACCGGGGAGCTGTTTTTT. Its translation is CASKQGQKHTGELFF.

The chain joins TRBV10-3 to TRBJ1-5; 7 positions match TRBD1. The CDR3 spans 15 residues. Trimming removed 5 bases from V and 2 bases from J; junction bases left unmatched: 6. In germline, CDR1 is ENHRY, CDR2 SYGVKD. DNA for the CDR3: TGTGCCATCAGTCCTCAGGGGGAAGGCAATCAGCCCCAGCATTTT. Translation: CAISPQGEGNQPQHF.

At least ten counts were recorded for this clonotype. The J gene is TRBJ2-1, the V gene TRBV7-9, with D possibly matching TRBD2 (6 bases). The CDR3 runs to 15 residues. CDR1 is SEHNR and CDR2 is FQNEAQ in the germline V gene (reference sequence). Trimming stripped 6 bases from V and 2 bases from J, with 14 bases between. CDR3 nucleotides: TGTGCCAGCAGGCTCGGGGGTAGCGCCTACAATGAGCAGTTCTTC. It is translated as CASRLGGSAYNEQFF.

This clonotype was detected ten times or more. V gene TRBV12-3 or TRBV12-4 combines with J gene TRBJ2-2, with 7 bases that match TRBD2. This CDR3 has 13 residues. With 7 bases clipped from V and 6 bases from J, the junction kept 5 bases outside the gene matches. CDR3 protein: CASKDREAGELFF. CDR3 sequence (DNA): TGTGCCAGCAAAGACCGGGAGGCCGGGGAGCTGTTTTTT.

The CDR3 DNA follows: TGCAGTGCTAGAGATCTTTTGGGGGGCCCCCAGGAGACCCAGTACTTC. Amino acid sequence: CSARDLLGGPQETQYF. The chain combines TRBV20-1 with TRBJ2-5, with D tentatively TRBD1 or TRBD2 (6 bases each). V lost 0 bases and J lost 5, with 19 bases in between. This CDR3 comprises 16 residues. CDR1 is DFQATT, CDR2 SNEGSKA, per germline (reference sequence).

This clonotype has a count of ten or more. This rearrangement joins TRBV4-1 to TRBJ1-1; 12 positions agree with TRBD1. With 3 bases clipped from V and 3 bases from J, the junction kept 8 bases outside the gene matches. The CDR3 is made up of 17 amino acids. Per germline, CDR1 MGHRA and CDR2 YSYEKL. The CDR3 is CASSHRRDRGPDTEAFF. CDR3 nucleotides: TGCGCCAGCAGCCACAGAAGGGACAGGGGGCCGGACACTGAAGCTTTCTTT.

This chain connects TRBV20-1 to TRBJ2-3; D is unresolved. Trimming removed 0 bases from V and 5 bases from J, with 12 bases in between. This CDR3 comprises 14 residues. CDR1 is DFQATT, CDR2 SNEGSKA, per germline (reference sequence). CDR3 sequence (DNA): TGCAGTGCTAGAGAGGCGGCCTCCATAGATACGCAGTATTTT. Translated: CSAREAASIDTQYF.

As for this clonotype: This may come from a read error, since a much larger clone is one base off. The chain combines TRBV11-3 with TRBJ2-3, with 11 positions matching TRBD2. Germline CDR1 reads SGHNT; CDR2 reads YENEEA. The V segment lost 5 bases and the J segment 6 bases; nucleotides outside the gene matches: 7. This CDR3 region has 15 residues. The CDR3 coding sequence is TGTGCCAGCAGCCCAATAGCGGGAGGGACGGATACGCAGTATTTT. This encodes CASSPIAGGTDTQYF.